These T cell receptor beta chains were read from a single sample in a study of cytomegalovirus exposure and HLA in healthy donors. Data came from immunoSEQ multiplex PCR; TCRdb stores just in-frame clones and leaves some out. The profile shows tens of thousands of clones, over 75% of them singletons. Source material: PBMCs. These receptors were taken from a male donor in good health and CMV-seropositive. CDR3s include the opening cysteine and the closing phenylalanine or tryptophan. Fields, in order: clone size, J gene, D gene, V gene, CDR3 DNA, CDR3 protein. A D gene is named only where the DNA matches it firmly. A clone size is listed for some rows: how often the clone was seen (once, few, many), or a class if it is expanded.

abundance: .
j_gene: TRBJ2-5
d_gene: .
v_gene: TRBV9
CDR3nt: TGTGCCAGCAGCGCCGACCTCAGGGGAGAGACCCAGTACTTC
CDR3aa: CASSADLRGETQYF

abundance: .
j_gene: TRBJ2-3
d_gene: .
v_gene: TRBV29-1
CDR3nt: TGCAGCGTGAGCCGTACTGGAGATACGCAGTATTTT
CDR3aa: CSVSRTGDTQYF

abundance: .
j_gene: TRBJ1-3
d_gene: TRBD1
v_gene: TRBV9
CDR3nt: TGTGCCAGCAGCGCGACGGGACAGGGAACTGGAAACACCATATATTTT
CDR3aa: CASSATGQGTGNTIYF

abundance: .
j_gene: TRBJ2-2
d_gene: .
v_gene: TRBV27
CDR3nt: TGTGCCAGCAGAGAGGACACCAACACCGGGGAGCTGTTTTTT
CDR3aa: CASREDTNTGELFF

abundance: medium-sized
j_gene: TRBJ2-5
d_gene: TRBD1
v_gene: TRBV7-8
CDR3nt: TGTGCCAGCAGCTTAGGGGGACAGGGGGGAGAGACCCAGTACTTC
CDR3aa: CASSLGGQGGETQYF

abundance: once
j_gene: TRBJ2-7
d_gene: TRBD1
v_gene: TRBV7-9
CDR3nt: TGTGCCAGCAGCGTATCCCGGGACAGGGCCTCCTACGAGCAGTACTTC
CDR3aa: CASSVSRDRASYEQYF

abundance: .
j_gene: TRBJ2-7
d_gene: .
v_gene: TRBV7-9
CDR3nt: TGTGCCAGCAGCTTAGCGTCAGGGGACGAGCAGTACTTC
CDR3aa: CASSLASGDEQYF

abundance: .
j_gene: TRBJ1-6
d_gene: TRBD1
v_gene: TRBV6-1
CDR3nt: TGTGCCAGCAGGGGGACAGGGGACTATAATTCACCCCTCCACTTT
CDR3aa: CASRGTGDYNSPLHF

abundance: few
j_gene: TRBJ2-7
d_gene: TRBD1
v_gene: TRBV29-1
CDR3nt: TGCAGCGCGACCGACAGGGGGCGCGGGCAGTACTTC
CDR3aa: CSATDRGRGQYF

abundance: .
j_gene: TRBJ2-7
d_gene: TRBD1
v_gene: TRBV7-8
CDR3nt: TGTGCCAGCAGCCAACAAACGGGACAGCTCTACGAGCAGTACTTC
CDR3aa: CASSQQTGQLYEQYF

abundance: .
j_gene: TRBJ2-1
d_gene: TRBD2
v_gene: TRBV11-2
CDR3nt: TGTGCCAGCAGCTTAGGACTAGCGGGAGGGGACAATGAGCAGTTCTTC
CDR3aa: CASSLGLAGGDNEQFF

abundance: .
j_gene: TRBJ2-1
d_gene: TRBD1
v_gene: TRBV15
CDR3nt: TGTGCCACCAGCGGAGGACAGGGGCGGGACAATGAGCAGTTCTTC
CDR3aa: CATSGGQGRDNEQFF

abundance: .
j_gene: TRBJ2-1
d_gene: TRBD2
v_gene: TRBV19
CDR3nt: TGTGCCAGTAAGGCCCCTAGCGGGGGGGGCGTGCAGTTCTTC
CDR3aa: CASKAPSGGGVQFF

abundance: .
j_gene: TRBJ2-5
d_gene: TRBD1
v_gene: TRBV5-6
CDR3nt: TGTGCCAGCAGCGACGACAGGGCCCTTCAAGAGACCCAGTACTTC
CDR3aa: CASSDDRALQETQYF

abundance: .
j_gene: TRBJ2-3
d_gene: TRBD1
v_gene: TRBV14
CDR3nt: TGTGCCAGCACCCGAGGGACAGTCACAGATACGCAGTATTTT
CDR3aa: CASTRGTVTDTQYF

abundance: .
j_gene: TRBJ1-1
d_gene: TRBD1
v_gene: TRBV7-9
CDR3nt: TGTGCCAGCAGCTTAGTAGGGGGCGCCCAACACTTT
CDR3aa: CASSLVGGAQHF

abundance: .
j_gene: TRBJ2-3
d_gene: .
v_gene: TRBV21-1
CDR3nt: TGTGCCAGCTGGACTAGCGGGGGGCTAACAGATACGCAGTATTTT
CDR3aa: CASWTSGGLTDTQYF

abundance: .
j_gene: TRBJ1-5
d_gene: .
v_gene: TRBV4-1
CDR3nt: TGCGCCAGCAGCCAATACCCCGGGACAAGAAATCAGCCCCAGCATTTT
CDR3aa: CASSQYPGTRNQPQHF

abundance: .
j_gene: TRBJ2-7
d_gene: .
v_gene: TRBV30
CDR3nt: TGTGCCTGGAGGGAGACAGGACGCTCCTACGAGCAGTACTTC
CDR3aa: CAWRETGRSYEQYF

abundance: .
j_gene: TRBJ2-1
d_gene: .
v_gene: TRBV19
CDR3nt: TGTGCCAGTAGTATCGGGATTCGGGCTTGGGATGAGCAGTTCTTC
CDR3aa: CASSIGIRAWDEQFF

abundance: .
j_gene: TRBJ2-7
d_gene: .
v_gene: TRBV27
CDR3nt: TGTGCCAGCAGTTACCAAGGGAGCTACGAGCAGTACTTC
CDR3aa: CASSYQGSYEQYF

abundance: .
j_gene: TRBJ1-2
d_gene: .
v_gene: TRBV28
CDR3nt: TGTGCCAGCAGGGTGGGAGGGAACTATGGCTACACCTTC
CDR3aa: CASRVGGNYGYTF

abundance: .
j_gene: TRBJ2-2
d_gene: .
v_gene: TRBV2
CDR3nt: TGTGCCAGCAGGCCCTTGGACTGGTTAAACACCGGGGAGCTGTTTTTT
CDR3aa: CASRPLDWLNTGELFF

abundance: .
j_gene: TRBJ2-3
d_gene: .
v_gene: TRBV10-1
CDR3nt: TGCGCCAGCAGTGACGGGGTTAGCACAGATACGCAGTATTTT
CDR3aa: CASSDGVSTDTQYF

abundance: .
j_gene: TRBJ2-1
d_gene: TRBD2
v_gene: TRBV2
CDR3nt: TGTGCCAGCAGTGTTAGGGTAACTCCGGGCTCTAGCGGGGATAATGAGCAGTTCTTC
CDR3aa: CASSVRVTPGSSGDNEQFF

abundance: .
j_gene: TRBJ1-5
d_gene: TRBD1
v_gene: TRBV28
CDR3nt: TGTGCCAGCGCAGGACAGGGGGCAGTGGGACAGCCCCAGCATTTT
CDR3aa: CASAGQGAVGQPQHF

abundance: .
j_gene: TRBJ1-5
d_gene: TRBD1
v_gene: TRBV19
CDR3nt: TGTGCCAGTAGGGACAGGGGCGCTCAGCCCCAGCATTTT
CDR3aa: CASRDRGAQPQHF

abundance: .
j_gene: TRBJ2-1
d_gene: .
v_gene: TRBV4-2
CDR3nt: TGTGCCAGCAGCCAAGATTTATCAAAGCGGGACAATGAGCAGTTCTTC
CDR3aa: CASSQDLSKRDNEQFF

abundance: .
j_gene: TRBJ2-3
d_gene: .
v_gene: TRBV5-1
CDR3nt: TGCGCCAGCTCCGGAGAGGGGGGGCCTACAGATACGCAGTATTTT
CDR3aa: CASSGEGGPTDTQYF

abundance: .
j_gene: TRBJ2-3
d_gene: .
v_gene: TRBV27
CDR3nt: TGTGCCAGCAGTTTCTCGGGGGGCCCAGATACGCAGTATTTT
CDR3aa: CASSFSGGPDTQYF

abundance: .
j_gene: TRBJ1-2
d_gene: .
v_gene: TRBV28
CDR3nt: TGTGCCAGCAGTTTAGGGCCCCCCTATGGCTACACCTTC
CDR3aa: CASSLGPPYGYTF

abundance: .
j_gene: TRBJ2-7
d_gene: .
v_gene: TRBV29-1
CDR3nt: TGCAGCGTTGAGCCGCGCGACGGAGCTTCCTACGAGCAGTACTTC
CDR3aa: CSVEPRDGASYEQYF

abundance: .
j_gene: TRBJ2-1
d_gene: TRBD2
v_gene: TRBV28
CDR3nt: TGTGCCAGCAGTCTCGGGACTAGCGGGAGTAGAAATGAGCAGTTCTTC
CDR3aa: CASSLGTSGSRNEQFF

abundance: .
j_gene: TRBJ2-1
d_gene: .
v_gene: TRBV10-2
CDR3nt: TGCGCCAGCATTGCGCGTCTCGGGTACAATGAGCAGTTCTTC
CDR3aa: CASIARLGYNEQFF

abundance: .
j_gene: TRBJ2-3
d_gene: TRBD1
v_gene: TRBV4-2
CDR3nt: TGTGCCAGCAGCTATGGACAGGGGTTGCTGGATACGCAGTATTTT
CDR3aa: CASSYGQGLLDTQYF

abundance: .
j_gene: TRBJ1-1
d_gene: .
v_gene: TRBV19
CDR3nt: TGTGCCAGTAGTATTTACAGCACTGAAGCTTTCTTT
CDR3aa: CASSIYSTEAFF

abundance: once
j_gene: TRBJ1-5
d_gene: TRBD1
v_gene: TRBV28
CDR3nt: TGTGCCAGCAGTGCCATGACAGGGGGCGCGGGGCAGCCCCAGCATTTT
CDR3aa: CASSAMTGGAGQPQHF

abundance: few
j_gene: TRBJ1-1
d_gene: TRBD1
v_gene: TRBV28
CDR3nt: TGTGCCAGCAGTTCTCAGGGGGTAGGGATGAACACTGAAGCTTTCTTT
CDR3aa: CASSSQGVGMNTEAFF

abundance: .
j_gene: TRBJ1-1
d_gene: .
v_gene: TRBV28
CDR3nt: TGTGCCAGCAAGGCAGGGATGAGGAGTGAAGCTTTCTTT
CDR3aa: CASKAGMRSEAFF

abundance: once
j_gene: TRBJ2-1
d_gene: .
v_gene: TRBV6-5
CDR3nt: TGTGCCAGCAAAACAGCCTCCTACAATGAGCAGTTCTTC
CDR3aa: CASKTASYNEQFF

abundance: .
j_gene: TRBJ2-7
d_gene: TRBD1
v_gene: TRBV7-2
CDR3nt: TGTGCCAGCAGCAGACCGACAGGGGCTATCTACGAGCAGTACTTC
CDR3aa: CASSRPTGAIYEQYF

abundance: few
j_gene: TRBJ2-3
d_gene: .
v_gene: TRBV27
CDR3nt: TGTGCCAGCAGTTTAATCCAGGCAGATACGCAGTATTTT
CDR3aa: CASSLIQADTQYF

abundance: .
j_gene: TRBJ2-4
d_gene: .
v_gene: TRBV28
CDR3nt: TGTGCCAGCAGTTTATTAGCTAGCGCGAGGACCAAAAACATTCAGTACTTC
CDR3aa: CASSLLASARTKNIQYF

abundance: .
j_gene: TRBJ2-7
d_gene: .
v_gene: TRBV5-1
CDR3nt: TGCGCCAGCAGCGGCCTCAGCGGCGGAAGCTCCTACGAGCAGTACTTC
CDR3aa: CASSGLSGGSSYEQYF

abundance: .
j_gene: TRBJ1-1
d_gene: .
v_gene: TRBV5-6
CDR3nt: TGTGCCAGCAGCTTGTTCCAAAACACTGAAGCTTTCTTT
CDR3aa: CASSLFQNTEAFF

abundance: .
j_gene: TRBJ1-2
d_gene: .
v_gene: TRBV25-1
CDR3nt: TGTGCCAGCAGTAACATAATAGACAGCTATGGCTACACCTTC
CDR3aa: CASSNIIDSYGYTF

abundance: .
j_gene: TRBJ1-2
d_gene: TRBD1
v_gene: TRBV6-1
CDR3nt: TGTGCCAGCAGGGACAGGGAGGGGTCGAACTATGGCTACACCTTC
CDR3aa: CASRDREGSNYGYTF

abundance: .
j_gene: TRBJ1-5
d_gene: .
v_gene: TRBV7-2
CDR3nt: TGTGCCAGCAGCTTACAGGGGTTACGGAATCAGCCCCAGCATTTT
CDR3aa: CASSLQGLRNQPQHF

abundance: .
j_gene: TRBJ1-1
d_gene: .
v_gene: TRBV28
CDR3nt: TGTGCCAGCAGTTTACGTCACGGAGGCGCTTTCTTT
CDR3aa: CASSLRHGGAFF

abundance: .
j_gene: TRBJ1-1
d_gene: .
v_gene: TRBV19
CDR3nt: TGTGCCAGTAGCGTGAACACTGAAGCTTTCTTT
CDR3aa: CASSVNTEAFF

abundance: few
j_gene: TRBJ2-2
d_gene: TRBD1
v_gene: TRBV28
CDR3nt: TGTGCCAGCTCCCAGGGGGACAGCTCGAACACCGGGGAGCTGTTTTTT
CDR3aa: CASSQGDSSNTGELFF